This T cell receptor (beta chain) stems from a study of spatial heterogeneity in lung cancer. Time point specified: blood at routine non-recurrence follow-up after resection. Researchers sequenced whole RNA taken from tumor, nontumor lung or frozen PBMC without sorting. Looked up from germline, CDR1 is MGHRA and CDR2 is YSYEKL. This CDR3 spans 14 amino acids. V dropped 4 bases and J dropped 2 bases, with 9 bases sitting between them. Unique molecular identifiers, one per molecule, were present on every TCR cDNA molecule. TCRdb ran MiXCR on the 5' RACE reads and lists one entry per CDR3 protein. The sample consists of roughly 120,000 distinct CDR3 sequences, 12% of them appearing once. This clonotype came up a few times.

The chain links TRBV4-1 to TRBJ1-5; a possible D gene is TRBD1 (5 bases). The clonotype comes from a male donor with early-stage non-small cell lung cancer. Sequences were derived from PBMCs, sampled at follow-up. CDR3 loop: CASSLPGGNQPQHF. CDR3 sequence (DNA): TGCGCCAGCAGCCTCCCGGGGGGCAATCAGCCCCAGCATTTT.